The rows below give T cell receptor beta chains drawn from one sample of a study of T cell changes during pregnancy in multiple sclerosis. Clones were read by immunoSEQ multiplex PCR, and TCRdb kept only the in-frame ones, dropping some. The sample lists around 70,000 clones; 85% to 95% were seen once. The sample here was peripheral blood, taken before pregnancy. Receptors originate from a female donor with multiple sclerosis, enrolled in a pregnancy study. Each CDR3 is given with its conserved first and last residue. The order of the fields is D gene, J gene, V gene, clone size, CDR3 protein, CDR3 DNA. A D gene is named only where the DNA matches it firmly. The listing skips clone size in some rows; elsewhere it reads once, few, many or a size class.

-,TRBJ1-3,TRBV6-1,-,CASGGDGYSGNTIYF,TGTGCCAGTGGGGGGGACGGCTACTCTGGAAACACCATATATTTT
TRBD1,TRBJ2-7,TRBV25-1,-,CASTGTVYEQYF,TGTGCCAGCACGGGGACAGTTTACGAGCAGTACTTC
-,TRBJ1-4,TRBV7-9,-,CASSPDPGGEKLFF,TGTGCCAGCAGCCCAGATCCAGGTGGGGAAAAACTGTTTTTT
TRBD1,TRBJ2-5,TRBV14,-,CASSRNRGGQETQYF,TGTGCCAGCAGCCGAAACAGGGGTGGTCAAGAGACCCAGTACTTC
TRBD2,TRBJ2-1,TRBV7-2,-,CASSLATSGKAIGEQFF,TGTGCCAGCAGCTTAGCGACTAGCGGGAAGGCCATCGGAGAGCAGTTCTTC
TRBD1,TRBJ2-7,TRBV28,once,CASSSGTGGKQYF,TGTGCCAGCAGTTCCGGGACAGGGGGTAAGCAGTACTTC
-,TRBJ2-3,TRBV29-1,-,CSVTRDKGPDTQYF,TGCAGCGTTACCCGGGACAAGGGACCAGATACGCAGTATTTT
TRBD1,TRBJ1-5,TRBV10-3,-,CASRDRGENQPQHF,TGTGCCAGCCGGGACAGGGGCGAGAATCAGCCCCAGCATTTT
TRBD2,TRBJ2-4,TRBV18,-,CASSLRFLAGDAKNIQYF,TGTGCCAGCTCACTACGTTTCCTAGCGGGAGATGCCAAAAACATTCAGTACTTC
TRBD1,TRBJ1-3,TRBV10-3,few,CAIRQATGGNTIYF,TGTGCCATCAGGCAAGCGACAGGGGGAAACACCATATATTTT
TRBD2,TRBJ2-3,TRBV29-1,-,CSVGELAGGGVTDTQYF,TGCAGCGTTGGTGAACTAGCGGGAGGGGGCGTCACAGATACGCAGTATTTT
-,TRBJ1-2,TRBV11-3,-,CASSQRQSFTF,TGTGCCAGCAGCCAACGACAGTCCTTCACCTTC
TRBD2,TRBJ2-1,TRBV19,-,CASSSKTSGRYNEQFF,TGTGCCAGTAGTTCAAAGACTAGCGGGAGATACAATGAGCAGTTCTTC
-,TRBJ1-1,TRBV4-3,once,CASSQDGGAWGNTEAFF,TGCGCCAGCAGCCAAGACGGTGGGGCTTGGGGGAACACTGAAGCTTTCTTT
TRBD1,TRBJ1-4,TRBV28,-,CASSLSSLGQAGNEKLFF,TGTGCCAGCAGTTTATCTTCCCTTGGACAGGCCGGTAATGAAAAACTGTTTTTT
TRBD1,TRBJ1-3,TRBV19,-,CASSVRTGSSGNTIYF,TGTGCCAGTAGCGTTCGGACAGGGAGCTCTGGAAACACCATATATTTT
TRBD2,TRBJ2-1,TRBV2,-,CASSYPGIAGGYEQFF,TGTGCCAGCAGTTACCCTGGGATAGCGGGGGGCTATGAGCAGTTCTTC
-,TRBJ1-5,TRBV10-3,-,CAISESGFSSGASNQPQHF,TGTGCCATCAGTGAGTCGGGTTTCTCGTCAGGGGCAAGCAATCAGCCCCAGCATTTT
-,TRBJ1-2,TRBV6-5,-,CASSPTGNYGYTF,TGTGCCAGCAGTCCAACAGGGAACTATGGCTACACCTTC
TRBD1,TRBJ2-7,TRBV7-3,-,CASSWATQGVEQYF,TGTGCCAGCAGCTGGGCAACTCAGGGGGTCGAGCAGTACTTC
-,TRBJ2-1,TRBV12-5,-,CASGHPVDEQFF,TGTGCTAGTGGCCATCCGGTTGATGAGCAGTTCTTC
-,TRBJ2-1,TRBV4-3,-,CASSQEASLNEQFF,TGCGCCAGCAGCCAAGAAGCGTCACTCAATGAGCAGTTCTTC
-,TRBJ1-2,TRBV18,-,CASSPSENTGYTF,TGTGCCAGCTCACCATCCGAAAACACTGGCTACACCTTC
-,TRBJ2-1,TRBV6-1,-,CASSDYRSEQFF,TGTGCCAGCAGTGACTACCGGTCTGAGCAGTTCTTC
TRBD2,TRBJ2-7,TRBV7-9,-,CASRSLAGGLYEQYF,TGTGCCAGCAGGTCACTAGCGGGAGGACTCTACGAGCAGTACTTC
-,TRBJ1-1,TRBV29-1,once,CSVDREAFF,TGCAGCGTTGACAGGGAAGCTTTCTTT